The 10 T cell receptor beta chains below were found in one sample sequenced in a study of OX40 agonist ivuxolimab in advanced cancers. The table came from immunoSEQ multiplex PCR; TCRdb's copy has only in-frame clones and leaves some out. The repertoire includes 25,000 to 30,000 clones, approximately 80% of them detected once, and around 10% sits in the top ten. Sample: CD4+ or CD8+ T cells sorted from blood, taken in a trial of the OX40 agonist ivuxolimab. These receptor sequences come from an adult with an advanced solid tumor such as melanoma, head and neck, liver or kidney cancer.

This rearrangement joins TRBV7-3 to TRBJ2-3; 10 bases match TRBD2. J lost 2 bases, V lost 5 bases, and 7 bases had no gene match. This CDR3 is built from 16 residues. In germline, CDR1 is SGHTA, CDR2 FQGTGA. The CDR3 loop is CASSTIAGGNTDTQYF. In DNA, the CDR3 is TGTGCCAGCAGCACTATAGCGGGGGGAAACACAGATACGCAGTATTTT.

The V call is TRBV29-1, the J call TRBJ2-7; no clear D gene. Between the trimmed V and J ends, which lost 4 bases and 0 bases, there was a span of 10 bases. CDR3 size: 13 residues. Germline CDR1 SQVTM, CDR2 ANQGSEA. As DNA, the CDR3 is TGCAGCGTTGGGCAGAGAAACTCCTACGAGCAGTACTTC. This translates into CSVGQRNSYEQYF.

This chain links TRBV7-6 with TRBJ1-1; D call uncertain. This CDR3 has 12 residues. V was pared by 4 bases and J by 4 bases, with 7 bases between. Germline V gives CDR1 SGHVS, CDR2 FNYEAQ. CDR3 amino acids: CASSYWGTEAFF. In nucleotides, the CDR3 is TGTGCCAGCAGCTACTGGGGCACTGAAGCTTTCTTT.

The rearrangement joins TRBV7-8 to TRBJ2-7, with 10 bases identical to TRBD2. Looked up from germline, CDR1 is SGHVS and CDR2 is FQNEAQ. The trim removed 4 bases at V and 0 bases at J, leaving 3 bases unmatched. This CDR3 is built from 15 residues. The CDR3 DNA is TGTGCCAGCAGCTGGGGACTAGCGTACTCCTACGAGCAGTACTTC. As protein: CASSWGLAYSYEQYF.

Relative to its sample, this clone is medium-sized. V is TRBV19 and J is TRBJ1-3, with unresolved D. CDR1 and CDR2 (germline): LNHDA, SQIVND (reference sequence). This CDR3 spans 14 amino acids. The V end was cut by 5 bases, the J end by 0 bases, with 8 bases between. CDR3 sequence reads: CASSGWDSGNTIYF. CDR3 coding DNA: TGTGCCAGTAGTGGGTGGGACTCTGGAAACACCATATATTTT.

The CDR3 nucleotides are TGTGCCATCAACCCGACAGGGAACCACGAGCAGTACTTC. This encodes CAINPTGNHEQYF. The V gene is TRBV10-3, the J gene TRBJ2-7; TRBD1 matches at 7 bases. CDR3 length equals 13 residues. J was trimmed by 5 bases and V by 7 bases; bases with no gene match: 8. The V gene's germline CDR1 is ENHRY and CDR2 SYGVKD.

The gene calls are TRBV13 and TRBJ2-5; TRBD2 matches 8 bases. Germline V gene data show CDR1 as PRHDT and CDR2 as FYEKMQ (reference sequence). V shed 2 bases and J 4 bases; nucleotides not matched to a gene: 12. The CDR3 length is 17 residues. DNA of the CDR3: TGTGCCAGCAGCTTAAGGAGCGGGGGAGGTCTGGGAGAGACCCAGTACTTC. It specifies CASSLRSGGGLGETQYF.

This chain joins TRBV19 and TRBJ1-6, with D possibly matching TRBD1 (5 bases). V lost 7 bases to trimming and J lost 0 bases, with 28 bases between them. The germline V gene has CDR1 LNHDA and CDR2 SQIVND (reference sequence). The CDR3 has 21 amino acids. In DNA form, the CDR3 reads TGTGCCAGTACCCTAAACTTTCGGGACTCAGCCCGTGGCTCCTATAATTCACCCCTCCACTTT. Protein product: CASTLNFRDSARGSYNSPLHF.

V usage is TRBV30 and J usage is TRBJ1-2; D unclear. This CDR3 comprises 10 residues. Germline V gene data show CDR1 as GTSNPN and CDR2 as SVGIG (reference sequence). Trimming cost V 3 bases and J 7 bases, with 6 bases left between them. CDR3 DNA sequence: TGTGCCTGGAGCGGTGGTGGCTACACCTTC. As protein: CAWSGGGYTF.

The rearrangement links TRBV5-6 to TRBJ2-3; D is ambiguous. The CDR3 contains 13 residues. Trimming took off 3 bases at V and 6 bases at J, with 11 bases between the two ends. CDR1 is SGHDT and CDR2 is YYEEEE in the germline V gene. The CDR3 loop is CASSYDVLDTQYF. CDR3 nucleotides: TGTGCCAGCAGCTACGACGTCTTGGATACGCAGTATTTT.